This T cell receptor beta chain was observed in a study of blood T cell repertoires in COVID-19. Authors' analysis steps: Estimated nucleated cell counts came from reference gene primer amplification. Measured with immunoSEQ multiplex PCR; TCRdb has only the in-frame clones, and not every one. The V and J calls and the clone size are those of that table, but D and trimming were determined from the DNA. The table includes about 200,000 clones, about 77% detected once. Looked up from germline, CDR1 is KGHSH and CDR2 is LQKENI. The CDR3 is 16 residues long. The ends were cut back, 1 base at V and 2 bases at J, with 11 bases in the middle.

The TCR sequence derives from a woman aged 45-65 years with acute COVID-19. The V gene is TRBV18, the J gene TRBJ2-2, with D possibly TRBD1 on 5 matching bases. Sequencing was carried out using PBMCs or T cells enriched from blood (not recorded which). The CDR3 DNA reads TGTGCCAGCTCACCACTTCCCAGGGTAAACACCGGGGAGCTGTTTTTT. The encoded protein is CASSPLPRVNTGELFF.